This T cell receptor beta chain was observed in a study of blood T cell repertoires in COVID-19. Study background: The United States, Italy and Spain supplied acute and convalescent COVID-19 samples. T cells, B-cell-depleted T cells, or PBMCs supplied cDNA or gDNA.

Generated by immunoSEQ multiplex PCR, the TCRdb table keeps only in-frame clones and is missing some. The sample holds some 260,000 clones, approximately 79% seen once. V lost 3 bases, J lost 7 bases, and 5 bases stayed unmatched. Germline CDR1 is WNHNN and CDR2 is SYGVQD (reference sequence). The CDR3 runs to 15 residues. This chain connects TRBV10-1 to TRBJ2-1, with 11 bases identical to TRBD2. Specimen: PBMCs or T cells enriched from blood (not recorded which). The TCR comes from a young man with acute COVID-19. As DNA, the CDR3 is TGCGCCAGCAGTGATAGCGGGGGGGCTCCAAATGAGCAGTTCTTC. Amino acids: CASSDSGGAPNEQFF.